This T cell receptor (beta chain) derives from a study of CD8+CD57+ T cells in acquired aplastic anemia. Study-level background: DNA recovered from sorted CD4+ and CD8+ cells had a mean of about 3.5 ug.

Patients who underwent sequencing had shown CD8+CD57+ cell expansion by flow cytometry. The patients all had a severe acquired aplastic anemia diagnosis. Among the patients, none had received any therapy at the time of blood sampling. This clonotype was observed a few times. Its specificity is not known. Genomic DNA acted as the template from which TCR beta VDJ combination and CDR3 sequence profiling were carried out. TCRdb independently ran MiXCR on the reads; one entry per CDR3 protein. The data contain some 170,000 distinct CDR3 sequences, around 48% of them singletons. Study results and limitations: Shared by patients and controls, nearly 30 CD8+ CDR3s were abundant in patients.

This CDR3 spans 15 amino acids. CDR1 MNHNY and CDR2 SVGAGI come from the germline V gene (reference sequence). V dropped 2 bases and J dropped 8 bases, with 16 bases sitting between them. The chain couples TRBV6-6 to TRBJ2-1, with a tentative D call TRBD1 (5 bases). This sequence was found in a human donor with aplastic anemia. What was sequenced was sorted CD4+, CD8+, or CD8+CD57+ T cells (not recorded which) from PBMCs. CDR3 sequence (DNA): TGTGCCAGCAGTTACCCCGCGGCAGGGAAGGATGAGCAGTTCTTC. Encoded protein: CASSYPAAGKDEQFF.